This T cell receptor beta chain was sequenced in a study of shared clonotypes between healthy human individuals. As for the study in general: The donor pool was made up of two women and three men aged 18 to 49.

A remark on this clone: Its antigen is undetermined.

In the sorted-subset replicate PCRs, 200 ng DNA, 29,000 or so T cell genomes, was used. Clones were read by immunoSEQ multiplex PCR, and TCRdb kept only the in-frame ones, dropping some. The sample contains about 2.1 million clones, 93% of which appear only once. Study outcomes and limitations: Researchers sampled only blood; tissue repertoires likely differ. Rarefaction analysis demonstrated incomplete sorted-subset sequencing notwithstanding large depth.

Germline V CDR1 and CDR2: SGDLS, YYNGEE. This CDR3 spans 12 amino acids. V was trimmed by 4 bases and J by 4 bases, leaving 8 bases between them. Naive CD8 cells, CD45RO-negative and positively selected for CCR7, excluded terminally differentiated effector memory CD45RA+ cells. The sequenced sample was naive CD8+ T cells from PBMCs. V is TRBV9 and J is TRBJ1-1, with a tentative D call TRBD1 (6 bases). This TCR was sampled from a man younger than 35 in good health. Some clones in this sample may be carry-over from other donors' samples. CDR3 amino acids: CASSQGGTEAFF. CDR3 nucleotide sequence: TGTGCCAGCAGCCAAGGGGGCACTGAAGCTTTCTTT. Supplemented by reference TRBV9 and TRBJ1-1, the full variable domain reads DSGVTQTPKHLITATGQRVTLRCSPRSGDLSVYWYQQSLDQGLQFLIQYYNGEERAKGNILERFSAQQFPDLHSELNLSSLELGDSALYFCASSQGGTEAFFGQGTRLTVV.